The 28 T cell receptor beta chains listed next were all sequenced from one sample in a study of human T cells and chemical hapten exposure. Indicated time point: patch test 2, 6 weeks after DPC sensitization. The treatment denotes: therapeutic diphenylcyclopropenone sensitization with weekly scalp DPC. TCRdb passed the RACE reads through MiXCR, listing each CDR3 protein once. The sample includes under 100,000 distinct CDR3 sequences, about an eighth of them seen just once. The input for sequencing was whole blood, taken in connection with sensitization to the hapten diphenylcyclopropenone (DPC). All receptors come from a woman aged 40 to 50 with alopecia areata. Some clones in this sample may be carry-over from other donors' samples.

This clonotype was detected only a few times. The V and J genes are TRBV27 and TRBJ2-4; D unresolved. Germline lookup yields CDR1 MNHEY and CDR2 SMNVEV (reference sequence). The CDR3 is 12 residues long. V lost 6 bases and J 3 bases, leaving 6 bases between the germline ends. The CDR3: CASRPNKNIQYF. The DNA for the CDR3 is TGTGCCAGCAGGCCTAACAAAAACATTCAGTACTTC.

This clonotype was picked up a small number of times. The gene calls are TRBV7-9 and TRBJ2-1, with D perhaps matching TRBD2 (5 bases). The V end lost 4 bases, the J end lost 4 bases, and 23 bases lay between the germline ends. This CDR3 spans 18 amino acids. Germline CDR1 reads SEHNR; CDR2 reads FQNEAQ (reference sequence). The CDR3 sequence: CASSSTRLTRDSYNEQFF. In DNA form, the CDR3 reads TGTGCCAGCAGCTCTACACGGCTAACTAGGGATTCGTACAATGAGCAGTTCTTC. Looking up the rest from reference TRBV7-9 and TRBJ2-1 gives the full variable domain: DTGVSQNPRHKITKRGQNVTFRCDPISEHNRLYWYRQTLGQGPEFLTYFQNEAQLEKSRLLSDRFSAERPKGSFSTLEIQRTEQGDSAMYLCASSSTRLTRDSYNEQFFGPGTRLTVL.

This clonotype appeared many times. This chain links TRBV24-1 with TRBJ2-7; D is perhaps TRBD2 (6 bases). Trimming took 4 bases from V and 4 from J, leaving 7 bases between them. The germline V gene has CDR1 KGHDR and CDR2 SFDVKD. This CDR3 comprises 12 residues. The DNA of the CDR3 is TGTGCCACCAGTGACGGAGGGTACGAGCAGTACTTC. Translation: CATSDGGYEQYF.

This clonotype showed up many times. The J gene is TRBJ1-1, the V gene TRBV5-6, with 7 bases that match TRBD1. This CDR3 is built from 16 residues. V shed 0 bases and J 0 bases; nucleotides not matched to a gene: 5. Germline V lookup: CDR1 SGHDT, CDR2 YYEEEE. The chain's CDR3 is CASSLERGQVNTEAFF. The CDR3 coding sequence is TGTGCCAGCAGCTTGGAGCGTGGACAGGTGAACACTGAAGCTTTCTTT.

This clonotype appeared many times. The chain uses TRBV20-1 and TRBJ1-1; D is unclear. This CDR3 is built from 14 residues. Germline CDR1 and CDR2: DFQATT and SNEGSKA (reference sequence). V lost 4 bases and J lost 1, with 13 bases in between. The CDR3 DNA reads TGCAGTGCTACCCCCGCAGGCGGGAACACTGAAGCTTTCTTT. This gives the protein CSATPAGGNTEAFF.

This sequence joins TRBV29-1 and TRBJ2-5; the D is unclear. This CDR3 has 13 amino acids. V dropped 3 bases and J dropped 0 bases, with 8 bases sitting between them. The V gene's germline CDR1 is SQVTM and CDR2 ANQGSEA. CDR3 sequence reads: CSVEHGYQETQYF. Here the CDR3 DNA reads TGCAGCGTTGAGCATGGATACCAAGAGACCCAGTACTTC.

This clonotype was seen repeatedly, ten times or more. The V and J genes are TRBV20-1 and TRBJ2-1; D ambiguous. The CDR3 sequence is 14 residues long. Germline values: CDR1 DFQATT, CDR2 SNEGSKA (reference sequence). Trimming took 1 base from V and 0 from J, leaving 7 bases between them. In DNA, the CDR3 is TGCAGTGCTAGAGCTGGGGTCTCCTACAATGAGCAGTTCTTC. Its translation is CSARAGVSYNEQFF.

This clonotype was recorded many times. This rearrangement joins TRBV25-1 to TRBJ2-3; D is perhaps TRBD2 (5 bases). Per the germline V gene, CDR1 is MGHDK and CDR2 is SYGVNS. This CDR3 is built from 14 residues. Trimming took 4 bases from V and 1 from J, leaving 9 bases between them. The CDR3 protein is CASSGFGGTDTQYF. The CDR3 region has the DNA TGTGCCAGCAGTGGATTCGGGGGCACAGATACGCAGTATTTT.

This clonotype was detected ten times or more. The chain links TRBV6-6 to TRBJ2-5; the D gene is possibly TRBD2 (6 bases). V gave up 7 bases and J gave up 1 base, with 10 bases separating them. The CDR3 has 13 amino acids. In germline, CDR1 is MNHNY, CDR2 SVGAGI (reference sequence). The CDR3 protein is CASTRDFQETQYF. Here the CDR3 DNA reads TGTGCCAGCACTAGGGACTTCCAAGAGACCCAGTACTTC.

The table lists this clonotype with a few counts. The V call is TRBV21-1, the J call TRBJ1-2. TRBV21-1 is a listed pseudogene. This CDR3 is built from 15 residues. CDR3 protein: CASSQTRHSNYGYTF. The CDR3 coding sequence is TGTGCCAGCAGCCAGACGAGGCATTCTAACTATGGCTACACCTTC.

The sample holds many counts of this clonotype. This chain joins TRBV29-1 and TRBJ1-2; D possibly corresponds to TRBD1 (6 bases). This CDR3 is 18 amino acids long. Germline assignment: CDR1 SQVTM and CDR2 ANQGSEA. V lost 1 base, J lost 4 bases, and 25 bases lay in between. The CDR3 bases are TGCAGCGTTGAAGGGTCTTCCGTCGGGGGCGGAAGAGGCTATGGCTACACCTTC. Its translation: CSVEGSSVGGGRGYGYTF.

In this sample, this clonotype turned up many times. This chain connects TRBV7-3 to TRBJ2-5; no definite D call. Germline V gene lookup returns CDR1 SGHTA and CDR2 FQGTGA. This CDR3 contains 13 residues. V was pared by 2 bases and J by 4 bases, with 8 bases between. This CDR3 reads CASSLRFSETQYF. The CDR3 DNA reads TGTGCCAGCAGCTTACGGTTCTCAGAGACCCAGTACTTC.

This clonotype was observed many times. V and J are TRBV28 and TRBJ2-5; D ambiguous. The CDR3 consists of 13 residues. V was trimmed by 6 bases and J by 1 base, leaving 9 bases between them. Germline-derived CDR1 and CDR2 are MDHEN and SYDVKM. The CDR3 nucleotides are TGTGCCAGCAGCCCCGGAGCCCAAGAGACCCAGTACTTC. Its translation is CASSPGAQETQYF.

This clonotype showed up many times. This sequence joins TRBV29-1 and TRBJ1-2; D might be TRBD1 (5 bases). The CDR3 has 14 residues. V was trimmed by 3 bases and J by 6 bases, leaving 17 bases between them. Germline V CDR1 and CDR2: SQVTM, ANQGSEA. The chain's CDR3 is CSVDKGSRGHGYTF. The CDR3 DNA reads as TGCAGCGTTGATAAGGGAAGTCGGGGCCATGGCTACACCTTC.

This rearrangement joins TRBV12-5 to TRBJ2-7, with a possible D match to TRBD2 (5 bases). The CDR3 runs 16 residues. Germline V gene sequence: CDR1 LGHNT, CDR2 FRNRAP. V gave up 1 base and J gave up 2 bases, with 15 bases separating them. This CDR3 is CASGLAEGVRTYEQYF. CDR3 DNA sequence: TGTGCTAGTGGTTTGGCCGAGGGTGTTCGGACCTACGAGCAGTACTTC. Based on the CDR3 plus reference TRBV12-5 and TRBJ2-7, the full variable domain is DARVTQTPRHKVTEMGQEVTMRCQPILGHNTVFWYRQTMMQGLELLAYFRNRAPLDDSGMPKDRFSAEMPDATLATLKIQPSEPRDSAVYFCASGLAEGVRTYEQYFGPGTRLTVT.

In its sample, this clonotype was seen many times. CDR3 region: CASSMDSPYGYTF. In DNA form, the CDR3 reads TGTGCCAGCAGTATGGACAGCCCCTATGGCTACACCTTC. The V gene is TRBV12-3 or TRBV12-4, the J gene TRBJ1-2; a possible D gene is TRBD1 (6 bases). The germline V and J ends were trimmed by 5 bases and 4 bases, with 11 bases remaining between them. There are 13 residues in the CDR3.

A few counts support this clonotype. The gene calls are TRBV21-1 and TRBJ2-4. TRBV21-1 is a pseudogene segment. The CDR3 runs 20 residues. The CDR3 sequence is CASSKAFPRPGALAKNIQYF. In DNA form, the CDR3 reads TGTGCCAGCAGCAAAGCATTCCCCAGGCCAGGAGCTCTAGCCAAAAACATTCAGTACTTC.

This clonotype was observed at least ten times. This sequence joins TRBV6-2 or TRBV6-3 and TRBJ2-4; 9 bases are shared with TRBD2. Germline V CDR1 and CDR2: MNHEY, SVGEGT. This CDR3 comprises 18 residues. V was pared by 8 bases and J by 0 bases, with 14 bases of the junction left unmatched. In nucleotides, the CDR3 is TGTGCCAGCGGCCCCCCCGCGGGGGGGCGGGGAGCCAAAAACATTCAGTACTTC. Translation: CASGPPAGGRGAKNIQYF.

In its sample, this clonotype was seen a few times. V is TRBV2 and J is TRBJ2-2, with 10 bases matching TRBD1. Looked up from germline, CDR1 is SNHLY and CDR2 is FYNNEI. The CDR3 contains 15 residues. J gave up 4 bases and V 7 bases, and 6 bases lay outside the gene matches. This chain's CDR3 is CASTWDRGGTGELFF. The CDR3, as DNA: TGTGCCAGCACCTGGGACAGGGGTGGCACCGGGGAGCTGTTTTTT.

This clonotype was found a few times. The rearrangement uses TRBV21-1 and TRBJ2-2. TRBV21-1 is deemed a pseudogene. The length of the CDR3 is 14 residues. The CDR3 sequence: CASSNQACTGELFF. The CDR3 DNA reads as TGTGCCAGCAGCAATCAGGCCTGCACCGGGGAGCTGTTTTTT.

This clonotype appeared many times. CDR3 DNA: TGTGCCAGCAGTCCTCTCTACGAGCAGTACTTC. Amino acids: CASSPLYEQYF. This sequence joins TRBV28 and TRBJ2-7, with no clear D. In germline, CDR1 is MDHEN, CDR2 SYDVKM. This CDR3 region has 11 residues. V lost 5 bases to trimming and J lost 3 bases, with 5 bases between them.

The chain uses TRBV6-1 and TRBJ1-5; 7 bases are shared with TRBD1. The length of the CDR3 is 14 residues. J was trimmed by 5 bases and V by 0 bases; bases with no gene match: 1. Per germline, CDR1 MNHNS and CDR2 SASEGT. The CDR3 region is CASSEARGYQPQHF. Written as DNA, the CDR3 is TGTGCCAGCAGTGAAGCCAGGGGGTATCAGCCCCAGCATTTT.

To note about this clonotype: Just one base apart from a much larger clone, this may be a read error. V usage is TRBV9 and J usage is TRBJ2-5, with unresolved D. V lost 9 bases to trimming and J lost 1 base, with 16 bases between them. The CDR3 spans 14 residues. The V gene's germline CDR1 is SGDLS and CDR2 YYNGEE. The chain's CDR3 is CAICVGRFQETQYF. As DNA, the CDR3 is TGTGCCATCTGCGTAGGGCGTTTCCAAGAGACCCAGTACTTC.

In the case of this clonotype: It may be a read error: a sequence one base away is much more abundant. The chain recombines TRBV10-3 with TRBJ2-3; D is unclear. The length of the CDR3 is 11 residues. Germline lookup yields CDR1 ENHRY and CDR2 SYGVKD. CDR3 DNA sequence: TGTGCCATCAGTGAGTTGGATACGCGGTATTTT. This codes for CAISELDTRYF.

This chain uses TRBV29-1 with TRBJ1-2; the match to TRBD1 covers 8 bases. V gave up 6 bases and J gave up 8 bases; unmatched junction bases: 20. CDR1 is SQVTM and CDR2 is ANQGSEA in the germline V gene. The CDR3 contains 16 residues. Here the CDR3 reads CSVQVWATGDSRGYTF. Here the CDR3 DNA reads TGCAGCGTCCAGGTGTGGGCGACAGGGGACTCGCGGGGCTACACCTTC.

This clonotype was found a few times. The genes are TRBV4-3 and TRBJ1-2; D is unclear. The germline gives CDR1 LGHNA, CDR2 YSLEER. V was pared by 3 bases and J by 6 bases, with 17 bases between. This CDR3 contains 15 residues. The CDR3 protein is CASSHDMDGFDGYTF. The CDR3 DNA sequence: TGCGCCAGCAGCCACGATATGGACGGGTTTGATGGCTACACCTTC.

This clonotype came up many times. The chain combines TRBV29-1 with TRBJ2-7, with 10 positions matching TRBD1. Trimming took 7 bases from V and 3 from J; bases not matched to a gene: 9. Germline V gives CDR1 SQVTM, CDR2 ANQGSEA. The CDR3 spans 14 residues. CDR3 coding DNA: TGCAGCGCTGCGCCGGGACAGGGGTTCTACGAGCAGTACTTC. Amino acid sequence: CSAAPGQGFYEQYF.

This clonotype was counted at least ten times. The rearrangement links TRBV6-2 or TRBV6-3 to TRBJ2-5; TRBD1 agrees at 7 bases. The germline gives CDR1 MNHEY, CDR2 SVGEGT. The CDR3 covers 15 residues. Losses at the gene ends were 5 bases for V and 2 bases for J; bases not matched to a gene: 8. The CDR3, as DNA: TGTGCCAGCAGTCAAAAGACAGGGCGTCAAGAGACCCAGTACTTC. It specifies CASSQKTGRQETQYF.